This T cell receptor beta chain was observed in a study of identifying expanded T cells in peripheral blood. Concerning this clone itself: Its target is unknown.

Findings and limits, study-wide: Approximately two-week clone count variance significantly increased as total template count grew. Approximately 1.1 clones differed between technical replicates, versus about 15 and 19 over time.

CDR1 and CDR2 (germline): SGDLS, YYNGEE. This CDR3 has 15 amino acids. Germline trimming cut 4 bases from V and 3 bases from J; bases unmatched to any gene: 9. No infections or other immune events were documented during collection. Clones were read by immunoSEQ multiplex PCR, and TCRdb kept only the in-frame ones, dropping some. The repertoire holds 90,000 to 95,000 clones, roughly 88% seen once, with under 6% in the top ten. This clonotype originated in a person between 18 and 70 years old in good health. The chain carries TRBV9 and TRBJ1-1; 7 nucleotides align to TRBD1. Sequencing used blood. The CDR3 DNA sequence: TGTGCCAGCAGCCTATTAGACAGGGTATACACTGAAGCTTTCTTT. Residues: CASSLLDRVYTEAFF.